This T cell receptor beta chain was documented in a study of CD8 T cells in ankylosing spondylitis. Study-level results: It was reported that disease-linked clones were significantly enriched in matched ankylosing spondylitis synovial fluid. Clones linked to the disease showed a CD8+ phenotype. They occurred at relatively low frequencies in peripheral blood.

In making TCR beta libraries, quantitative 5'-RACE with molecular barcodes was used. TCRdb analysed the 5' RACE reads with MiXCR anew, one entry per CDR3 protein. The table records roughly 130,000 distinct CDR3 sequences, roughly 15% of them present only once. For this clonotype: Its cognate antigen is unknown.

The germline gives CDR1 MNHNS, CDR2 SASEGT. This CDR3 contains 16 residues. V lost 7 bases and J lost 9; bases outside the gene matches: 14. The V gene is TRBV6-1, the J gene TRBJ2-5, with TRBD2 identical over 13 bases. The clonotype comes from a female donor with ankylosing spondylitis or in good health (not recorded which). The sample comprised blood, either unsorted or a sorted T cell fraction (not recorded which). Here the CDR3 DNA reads TGTGCCAGCATTCCAGGACTAGCGGGGGACCTCGGGGCCCAGTACTTC. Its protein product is CASIPGLAGDLGAQYF.